One T cell receptor (beta chain) is described in this entry. This clonotype showed up just a few times. Its antigen is currently not known. Per-nucleotide qualities are absent, and no much larger clonotype sits a single base away. Immediately after resection, surgical brain or tumor specimens were cryofrozen in liquid nitrogen, and peripheral blood cells were collected at the same time. The data are from a study of glioma-infiltrating T cells (dated by TCRdb to about 2016). Study-level background: The low-grade gliomas were WHO grade II oligodendrogliomas or astrocytomas, while the glioblastomas were WHO grade IV tumors sampled at initial diagnosis rather than at recurrent diagnosis. Glioma patients received dexamethasone for six or fewer days before surgery. To gauge divergence between tissue and blood T-cell populations, every tissue-infiltrating repertoire was compared against the peripheral blood repertoire from the same patient. The sequencing target for blood libraries was roughly 4.5- to 11-fold coverage of around 1 million peripheral T cells. The study sequenced TCR alpha- and beta-chain repertoires from glioma tissue, from non-neoplastic brain tissue and from matched peripheral blood mononuclear cells. Three low-grade glioma patients, roughly 8 primary glioblastoma patients, and three non-glioma patients who contributed non-neoplastic brain tissue made up the paired cohort.

Overall results and qualifications from the work: Very few CDR3 sequences were shared between tissue and blood, attributed to high CDR3 diversity and limited sampling. The group comparisons were based on small numbers of patients: three non-neoplastic, three low-grade glioma and roughly eight glioblastoma patients. Patients with low tissue-blood divergence were marked by a signature set of shared blood CDR3 motifs, and this signature set was depleted in highly divergent patients. VJ-independent divergence between tissue and blood was lower than expected in non-neoplastic patients but higher than expected in all gliomas, particularly low-grade gliomas.

V and J are truncated by 4 bases and 1 base respectively, leaving an intervening sequence of 16 bases. CDR1 and CDR2 are drawn from the germline V gene (reference sequence): LNHDA, SQIVND. The cysteine opens and the phenylalanine closes a CDR3 of 16 amino acids. Just CDR3 DNA is preserved here, 48 bases in frame from base 1. TCR alpha and beta CDR3 regions were amplified with the iRepertoire nested amplicon-rescue multiplex PCR (arm-PCR) platform from RNA. The input for one-step reverse transcription and amplification was roughly 85-400 ng of tissue mRNA or PBMC total RNA. Following bead purification, Illumina adapters were added by a secondary multiplex PCR, and the libraries were gel-purified between 200 and 400 bp. The libraries contained internal 6-nucleotide barcodes that were used for demultiplexing. Libraries were sequenced on an Illumina MiSeq with 2x220 or 2x250 nucleotide paired-end reads. The study's processing was this. Paired reads were merged using FLASH 1.2.11 and were aligned to the GRCh37 human genome using BWA-MEM, after which TRA and TRB reads were extracted. An IMGT-derived reference of cassette sequences and CDR3 motifs, with pseudogenes included, was used for V and J assignment. Three-frame translation of reads was performed, and productive CDR3s were defined as those with a C...FGXG motif and no stop codons. Unique combinations of V-J cassette pair and CDR3 amino acid sequence were defined as clonotypes. Reads were filtered by Hamming distance, with the threshold set by the sequence error rate of each sample in mapped regions. The public reads were reanalyzed by TCRdb: fastp trimming at Q25, MiXCR alignment, in-frame beta chains only. Rows are unified per CDR3 protein, each entry keeping the most common DNA and genes. These V and J calls derive from TCRdb rather than the authors' analysis. The sample has roughly 350,000 distinct CDR3 sequences on record, around 45% of them singletons. The leading ten clones occupy approximately 12% of the sample.

The rearrangement joined TRBV19 to TRBJ1-2; tentative D gene TRBD1, with 5 bases matching. The sequencing sample was made of glioma tissue, nonneoplastic brain tissue, or PBMCs (not recorded which). This clonotype originated in a human donor with low-grade glioma or glioblastoma, undergoing nonglioma brain surgery, or in good health (not recorded which). The CDR3 corresponds to CASSTGPPKDNYGYTF. The nucleotide sequence is TGTGCCAGTAGTACGGGACCTCCTAAAGATAACTATGGCTACACCTTC.